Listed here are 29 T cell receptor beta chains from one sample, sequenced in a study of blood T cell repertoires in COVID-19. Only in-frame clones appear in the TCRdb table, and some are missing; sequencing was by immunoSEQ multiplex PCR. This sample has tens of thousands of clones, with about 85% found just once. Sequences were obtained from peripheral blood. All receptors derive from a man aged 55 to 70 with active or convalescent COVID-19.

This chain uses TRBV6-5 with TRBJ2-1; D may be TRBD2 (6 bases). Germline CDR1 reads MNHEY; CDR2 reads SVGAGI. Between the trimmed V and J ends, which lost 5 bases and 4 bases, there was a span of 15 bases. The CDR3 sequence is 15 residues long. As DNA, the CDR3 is TGTGCCAGCAGTCGTTCGCTGGGGGGATACAATGAGCAGTTCTTC. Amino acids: CASSRSLGGYNEQFF.

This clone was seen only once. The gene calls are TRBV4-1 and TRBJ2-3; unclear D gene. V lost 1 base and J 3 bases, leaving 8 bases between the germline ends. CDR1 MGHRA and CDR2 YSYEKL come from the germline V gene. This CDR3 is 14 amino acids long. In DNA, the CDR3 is TGCGCCAGCAGCCAAGTGTTGCGGACAGATACGCAGTATTTT. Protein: CASSQVLRTDTQYF.

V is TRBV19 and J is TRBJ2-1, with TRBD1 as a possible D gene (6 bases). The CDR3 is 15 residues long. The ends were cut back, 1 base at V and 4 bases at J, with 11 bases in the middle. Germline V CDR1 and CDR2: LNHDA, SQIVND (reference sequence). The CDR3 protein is CASSIGRTAYNEQFF. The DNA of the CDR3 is TGTGCCAGTAGTATAGGGCGGACAGCTTACAATGAGCAGTTCTTC.

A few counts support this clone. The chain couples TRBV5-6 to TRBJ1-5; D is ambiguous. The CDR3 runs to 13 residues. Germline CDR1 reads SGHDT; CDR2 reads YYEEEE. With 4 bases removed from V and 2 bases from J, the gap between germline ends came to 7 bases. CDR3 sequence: CASSVQGNQPQHF. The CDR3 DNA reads TGTGCCAGCAGCGTGCAGGGCAATCAGCCCCAGCATTTT.

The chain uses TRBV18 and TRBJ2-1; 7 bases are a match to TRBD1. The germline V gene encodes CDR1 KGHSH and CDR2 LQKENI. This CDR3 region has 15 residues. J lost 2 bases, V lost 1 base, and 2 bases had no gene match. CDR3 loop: CASSPRDRTYNEQFF. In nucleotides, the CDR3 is TGTGCCAGCTCACCACGGGACAGAACCTACAATGAGCAGTTCTTC.

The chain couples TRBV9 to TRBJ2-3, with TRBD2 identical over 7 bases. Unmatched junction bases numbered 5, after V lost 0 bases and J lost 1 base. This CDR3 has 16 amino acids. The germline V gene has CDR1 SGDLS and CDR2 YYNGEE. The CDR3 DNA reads TGTGCCAGCAGCGTAGCGCCCAGCGGGGGCACAGATACGCAGTATTTT. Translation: CASSVAPSGGTDTQYF.

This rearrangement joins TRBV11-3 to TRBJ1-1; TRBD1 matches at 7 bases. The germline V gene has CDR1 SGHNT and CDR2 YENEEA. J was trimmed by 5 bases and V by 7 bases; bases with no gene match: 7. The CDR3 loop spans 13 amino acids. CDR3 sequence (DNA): TGTGCCAGCACCCAGACAGGGTGGACTGAAGCTTTCTTT. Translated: CASTQTGWTEAFF.

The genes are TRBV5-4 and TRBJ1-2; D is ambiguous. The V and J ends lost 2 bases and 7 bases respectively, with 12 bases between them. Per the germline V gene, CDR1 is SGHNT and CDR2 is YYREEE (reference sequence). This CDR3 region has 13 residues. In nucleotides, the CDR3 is TGTGCCAGCAGCTTCGGGAGGGAGCCTGGCTACACCTTC. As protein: CASSFGREPGYTF.

The CDR3 is CASSPSYNEQFF. In DNA form, the CDR3 reads TGTGCCAGCAGCCCGAGTTACAATGAGCAGTTCTTC. The chain joins TRBV14 to TRBJ2-1, with no clear D. The V gene lost 4 bases and the J gene lost 4 bases, with 5 bases spanning the gap. CDR1 and CDR2 (germline): SGHDN, FVKESK. This CDR3 has 12 amino acids.

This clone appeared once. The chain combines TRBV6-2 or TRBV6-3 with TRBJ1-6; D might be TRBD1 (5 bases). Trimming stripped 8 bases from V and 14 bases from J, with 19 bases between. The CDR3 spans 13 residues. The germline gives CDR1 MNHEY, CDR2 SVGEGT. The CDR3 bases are TGTGCCAGCGGCCTAAAGGGGATAAGCGCCCTCCACTTT. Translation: CASGLKGISALHF.

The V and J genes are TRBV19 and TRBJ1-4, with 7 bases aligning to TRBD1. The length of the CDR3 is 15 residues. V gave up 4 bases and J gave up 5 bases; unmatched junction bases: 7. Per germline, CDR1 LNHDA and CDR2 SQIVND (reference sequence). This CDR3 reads CASSRKTGPNEKLFF. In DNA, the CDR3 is TGTGCCAGTAGTAGAAAGACAGGGCCAAATGAAAAACTGTTTTTT.

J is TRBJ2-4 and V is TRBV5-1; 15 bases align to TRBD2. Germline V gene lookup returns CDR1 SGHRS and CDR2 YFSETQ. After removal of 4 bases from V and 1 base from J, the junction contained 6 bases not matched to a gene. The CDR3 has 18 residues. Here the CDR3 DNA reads TGCGCCAGCAGCGAGGGACTAGCGGGGGGCAAGGCCAAAAACATTCAGTACTTC. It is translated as CASSEGLAGGKAKNIQYF.

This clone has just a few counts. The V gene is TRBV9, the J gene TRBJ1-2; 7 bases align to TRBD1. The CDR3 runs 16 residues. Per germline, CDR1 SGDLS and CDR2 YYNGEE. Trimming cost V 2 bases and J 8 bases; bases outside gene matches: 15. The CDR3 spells CASSVDTGASSLGYTF. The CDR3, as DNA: TGTGCCAGCAGCGTGGATACAGGGGCCTCTAGCTTGGGCTACACCTTC.

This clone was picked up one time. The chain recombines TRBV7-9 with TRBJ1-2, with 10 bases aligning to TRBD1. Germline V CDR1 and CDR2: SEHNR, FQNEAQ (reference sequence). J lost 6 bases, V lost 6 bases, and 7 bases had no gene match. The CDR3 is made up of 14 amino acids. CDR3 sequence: CASSSRDRGNGYTF. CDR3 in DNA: TGTGCCAGCAGTTCCCGGGACAGGGGAAATGGCTACACCTTC.

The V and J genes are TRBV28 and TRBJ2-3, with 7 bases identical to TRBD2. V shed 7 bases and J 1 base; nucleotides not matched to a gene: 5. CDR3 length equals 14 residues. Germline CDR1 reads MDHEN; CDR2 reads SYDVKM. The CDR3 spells CASKGLAGTDTQYF. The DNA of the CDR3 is TGTGCCAGCAAGGGGCTAGCGGGCACAGATACGCAGTATTTT. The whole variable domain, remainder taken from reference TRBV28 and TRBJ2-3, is DVKVTQSSRYLVKRTGEKVFLECVQDMDHENMFWYRQDPGLGLRLIYFSYDVKMKEKGDIPEGYSVSREKKERFSLILESASTNQTSMYLCASKGLAGTDTQYFGPGTRLTVL.

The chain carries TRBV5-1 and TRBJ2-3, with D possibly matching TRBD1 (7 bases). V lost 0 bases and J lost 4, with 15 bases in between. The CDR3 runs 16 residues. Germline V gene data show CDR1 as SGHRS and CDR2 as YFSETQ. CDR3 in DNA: TGCGCCAGCAGCTTGGTAGGGCAGGGGGGCGCAGATACGCAGTATTTT. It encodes CASSLVGQGGADTQYF.

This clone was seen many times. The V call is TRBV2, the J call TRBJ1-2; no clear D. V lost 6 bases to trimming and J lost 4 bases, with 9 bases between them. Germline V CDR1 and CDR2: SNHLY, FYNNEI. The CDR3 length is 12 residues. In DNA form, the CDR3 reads TGTGCCAGCAGCGCCGGACTCTATGGCTACACCTTC. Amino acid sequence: CASSAGLYGYTF.

CDR3 protein: CSTQGIRGTEAFF. The CDR3 coding sequence is TGCAGCACTCAGGGGATACGAGGCACTGAAGCTTTCTTT. V gene TRBV29-1 combines with J gene TRBJ1-1, with a weak D call TRBD1 (6 bases). Germline V gene data show CDR1 as SQVTM and CDR2 as ANQGSEA. The ends were cut back, 8 bases at V and 4 bases at J, with 17 bases in the middle. The CDR3 runs to 13 residues.

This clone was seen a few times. CDR3 loop: CASICCTGGKYGYTF. The CDR3 DNA follows: TGTGCCAGCATATGTTGTACGGGGGGTAAATATGGCTACACCTTC. J is TRBJ1-2 and V is TRBV21-1. TRBV21-1 is given as a pseudogene. The CDR3 is made up of 15 amino acids.

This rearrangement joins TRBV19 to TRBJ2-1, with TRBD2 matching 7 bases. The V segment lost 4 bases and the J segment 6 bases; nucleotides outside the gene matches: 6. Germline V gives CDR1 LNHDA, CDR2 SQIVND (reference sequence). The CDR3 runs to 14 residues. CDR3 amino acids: CASSTSGRGNEQFF. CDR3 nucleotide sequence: TGTGCCAGTAGTACTAGCGGACGGGGCAATGAGCAGTTCTTC.

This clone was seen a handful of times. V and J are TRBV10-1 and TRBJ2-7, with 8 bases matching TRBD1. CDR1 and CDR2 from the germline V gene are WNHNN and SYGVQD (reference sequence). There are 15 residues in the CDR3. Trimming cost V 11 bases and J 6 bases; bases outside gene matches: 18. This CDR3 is CAGNGQGCNVREQYV. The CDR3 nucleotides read TGCGCCGGGAATGGACAGGGATGCAACGTTCGCGAGCAGTACGTC.

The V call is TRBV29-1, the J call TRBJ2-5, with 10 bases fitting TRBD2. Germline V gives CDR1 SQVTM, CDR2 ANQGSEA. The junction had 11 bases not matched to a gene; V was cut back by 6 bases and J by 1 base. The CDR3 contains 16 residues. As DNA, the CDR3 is TGCAGCGTCCGAGGGTCCAGCGGGAGGGCCCAAGAGACCCAGTACTTC. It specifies CSVRGSSGRAQETQYF.

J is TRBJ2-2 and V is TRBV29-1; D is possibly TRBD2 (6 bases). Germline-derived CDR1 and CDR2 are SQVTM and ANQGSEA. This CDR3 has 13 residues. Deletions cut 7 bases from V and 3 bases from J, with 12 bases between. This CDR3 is CSARDWDTGELFF. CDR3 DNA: TGCAGCGCGAGGGACTGGGACACCGGGGAGCTGTTTTTT.

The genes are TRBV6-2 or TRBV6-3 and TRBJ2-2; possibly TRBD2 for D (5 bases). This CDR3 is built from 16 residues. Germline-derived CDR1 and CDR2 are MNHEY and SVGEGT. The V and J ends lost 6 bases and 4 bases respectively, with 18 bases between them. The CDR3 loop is CASSPFGERSTGELFF. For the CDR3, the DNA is TGTGCCAGCAGCCCCTTCGGGGAGCGGTCCACCGGGGAGCTGTTTTTT.

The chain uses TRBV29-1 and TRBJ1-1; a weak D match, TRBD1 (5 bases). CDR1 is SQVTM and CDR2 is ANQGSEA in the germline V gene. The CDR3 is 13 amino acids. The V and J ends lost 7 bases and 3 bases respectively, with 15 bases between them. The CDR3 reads CSAQQVIDTEAFF. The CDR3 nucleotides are TGCAGCGCCCAACAGGTAATTGACACTGAAGCTTTCTTT.

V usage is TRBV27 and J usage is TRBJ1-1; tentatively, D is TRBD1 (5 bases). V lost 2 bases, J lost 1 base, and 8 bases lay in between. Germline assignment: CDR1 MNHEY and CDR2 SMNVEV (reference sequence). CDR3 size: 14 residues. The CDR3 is CASSLMGGNTEAFF. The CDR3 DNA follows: TGTGCCAGCAGTTTAATGGGGGGGAACACTGAAGCTTTCTTT.

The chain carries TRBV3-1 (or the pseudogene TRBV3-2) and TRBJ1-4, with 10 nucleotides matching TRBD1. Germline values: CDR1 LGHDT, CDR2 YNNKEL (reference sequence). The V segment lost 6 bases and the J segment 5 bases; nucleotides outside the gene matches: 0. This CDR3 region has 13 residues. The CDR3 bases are TGTGCCAGCAGGGACAGGGGGAATGAAAAACTGTTTTTT. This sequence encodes CASRDRGNEKLFF.

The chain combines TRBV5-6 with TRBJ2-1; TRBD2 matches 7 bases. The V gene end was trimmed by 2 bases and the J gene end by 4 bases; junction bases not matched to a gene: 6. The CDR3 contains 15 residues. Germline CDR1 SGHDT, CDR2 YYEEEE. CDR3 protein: CASSFGGGAYNEQFF. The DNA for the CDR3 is TGTGCCAGCAGCTTCGGGGGAGGGGCGTACAATGAGCAGTTCTTC.

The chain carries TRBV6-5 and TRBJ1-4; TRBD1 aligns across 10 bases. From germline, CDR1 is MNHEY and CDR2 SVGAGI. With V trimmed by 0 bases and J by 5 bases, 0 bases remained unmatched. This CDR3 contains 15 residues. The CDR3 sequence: CASSYSGQGNEKLFF. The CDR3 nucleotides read TGTGCCAGCAGTTACTCGGGACAGGGGAATGAAAAACTGTTTTTT.